This T cell receptor beta chain emerged from a study of CD8+CD57+ T cells in acquired aplastic anemia. Study details: CD4+ cells from healthy donors averaged approximately 9.8 million reads.

CDR1 is SGHRS, CDR2 YFSETQ, per germline. Trimming took off 0 bases at V and 3 bases at J, with 16 bases between the two ends. The CDR3 loop spans 17 amino acids. Comment on this clonotype: What it binds is unknown.

Genomic DNA, the template, was used for profiling of the TCR beta VDJ and CDR3. TCRdb passed the reads through MiXCR, listing each CDR3 protein once. In the table there are about 110,000 distinct CDR3 sequences, around 53% of which are singletons. General study points: The number of CD8+ CDR3 sequences shared by patients and controls was twenty-nine.

The chain uses TRBV5-1 and TRBJ2-1, with TRBD1 as a possible D gene (5 bases). This clonotype was obtained from a human donor in good health, serving as a control. Sequences were obtained from sorted CD4+, CD8+, or CD8+CD57+ T cells (not recorded which) from PBMCs. The CDR3 loop reads CASSLGYRQGVYNEQFF. The DNA of the CDR3 is TGCGCCAGCAGCTTGGGTTATCGGCAGGGTGTCTACAATGAGCAGTTCTTC.